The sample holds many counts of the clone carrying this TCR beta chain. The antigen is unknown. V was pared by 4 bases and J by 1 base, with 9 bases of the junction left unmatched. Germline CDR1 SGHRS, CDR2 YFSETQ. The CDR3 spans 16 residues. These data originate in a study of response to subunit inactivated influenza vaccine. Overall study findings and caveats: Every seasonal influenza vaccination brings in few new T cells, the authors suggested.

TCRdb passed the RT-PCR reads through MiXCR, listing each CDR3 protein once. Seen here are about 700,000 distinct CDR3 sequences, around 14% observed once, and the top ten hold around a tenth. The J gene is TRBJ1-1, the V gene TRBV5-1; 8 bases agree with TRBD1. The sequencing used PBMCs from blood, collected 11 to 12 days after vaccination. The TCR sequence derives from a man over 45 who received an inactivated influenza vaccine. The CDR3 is CASSLRTGMENTEAFF. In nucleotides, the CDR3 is TGCGCCAGCAGCCTTCGGACAGGGATGGAGAACACTGAAGCTTTCTTT.